The sequence of this T cell receptor beta chain was determined in a study of blood T cell repertoires in COVID-19. Authors' analysis steps: Amplification of reference gene primers provided the estimated nucleated cell counts. The method was immunoSEQ multiplex PCR; TCRdb's version includes in-frame clones alone and lacks a portion of them. V and J calls and clone size are copied from that table; D and trimming were computed from the DNA. This repertoire shows about 240,000 clones, about 86% found once; its top ten account for less than 4%. This TCR was recovered from a middle-aged woman with acute COVID-19. The sequenced sample consisted of PBMCs or T cells enriched from blood (not recorded which).

The CDR3 is CSARQGSPEAFF. In DNA, the CDR3 is TGCAGCGCACGACAGGGGTCGCCTGAAGCTTTCTTT. The chain recombines TRBV29-1 with TRBJ1-1; 8 bases align to TRBD1. CDR1 and CDR2 (germline): SQVTM, ANQGSEA. V shed 7 bases, J shed 6 bases, and the junction held 7 bases outside the gene matches. The length of the CDR3 is 12 residues.